This T cell receptor (beta chain) was documented in a study of CD8+CD57+ T cells in acquired aplastic anemia. For the study at large: The DNA of sorted CD4+ and CD8+ cells averaged approximately 3.2 ug.

In its sample, this clonotype was seen many times. Its antigen is as yet unknown. There are 16 residues in the CDR3. Germline assignment: CDR1 DFQATT and CDR2 SNEGSKA (reference sequence). V lost 0 bases to trimming and J lost 1 base, with 13 bases between them. Study results and limitations: Researchers reported that CD8+ Simpson's diversity was not significantly different in patients versus controls. Patients and controls had in common approximately 30 CD8+ CDR3 sequences.

In patients chosen for sequencing, flow cytometry had shown CD8+CD57+ cell expansion. The cohort consisted entirely of patients having severe acquired aplastic anemia. For CDR3 and TCR beta VDJ profiling, genomic DNA was the template used. TCRdb recomputed calls from the reads with MiXCR, one row per CDR3 protein. The sample includes 200,000 to 250,000 distinct CDR3 sequences, around 45% of them seen just once. What was sequenced was sorted CD4+, CD8+, or CD8+CD57+ T cells (not recorded which) from PBMCs. V gene TRBV20-1 combines with J gene TRBJ2-1; D perhaps matches TRBD2 (5 bases). The origin of this receptor is a human donor with aplastic anemia. Here the CDR3 reads CSARDPQLVSYNEQFF. The CDR3 nucleotides are TGCAGTGCTAGAGATCCACAACTAGTTTCCTACAATGAGCAGTTCTTC.